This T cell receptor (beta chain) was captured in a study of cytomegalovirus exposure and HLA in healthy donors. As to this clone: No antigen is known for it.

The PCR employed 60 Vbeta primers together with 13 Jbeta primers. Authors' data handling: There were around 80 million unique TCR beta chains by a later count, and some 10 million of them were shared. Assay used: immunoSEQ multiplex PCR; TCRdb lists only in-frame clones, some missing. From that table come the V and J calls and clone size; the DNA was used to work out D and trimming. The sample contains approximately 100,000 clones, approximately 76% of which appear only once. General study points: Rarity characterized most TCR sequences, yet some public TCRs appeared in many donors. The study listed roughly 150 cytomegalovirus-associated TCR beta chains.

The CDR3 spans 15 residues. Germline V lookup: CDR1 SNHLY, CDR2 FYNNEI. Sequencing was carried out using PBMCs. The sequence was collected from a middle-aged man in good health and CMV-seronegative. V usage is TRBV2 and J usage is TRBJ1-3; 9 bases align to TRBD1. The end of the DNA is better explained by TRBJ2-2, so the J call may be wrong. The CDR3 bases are TGTGCCAGCAGGGGGACAGGGAGGAACACCGGGGAGCTGTTTTTT. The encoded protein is CASRGTGRNTGELFF.